The clone carrying this T cell receptor (beta chain) was found a few times. The antigen is undetermined. The entry originates in a study of vaccination and CD4 T cells after COVID-19. Study at large: Comprising six males and four females, the convalescent participants counted two Hispanic individuals among them.

The treatment was: roughly ten-day PBMC culture with coronavirus spike peptide pools or control peptides (ViraFEST assay). Cultures of PBMCs, around 2 million per well, were set up with about 10 IU/ml IL-2 and 10 ug/ml peptide pools. Cultures got half-medium changes with IL-2 on days 3 and 7. An Oncomine TCR Beta short-read assay was used to sequence the DNA from cultured CD4+ T cells. Once CD4+ T cells had been cultured, genomic DNA was extracted from them. MiXCR, run by TCRdb on the PCR reads, gives a single entry per CDR3 protein. The repertoire holds approximately 21,000 distinct CDR3 sequences, 60% seen once, with 8% to 9% in the top ten. The specimen was CD4+ T cells from blood, cultured in vitro, collected after SARS-CoV-2 vaccination. The TCR was taken from a human donor who had recovered from COVID-19.

CDR3 in amino acids: CANRRAENTEAFF. The CDR3 DNA reads TGTGCCAACCGGCGCGCAGAGAACACTGAAGCTTTCTTT. The chain has TRBV6-2 or TRBV6-3 and TRBJ1-1; D remains unclear. The CDR3 has 13 residues. Trimming shortened V by 10 bases and J by 1 base, and 13 bases separated the two germline ends. CDR1 and CDR2 (germline): MNHEY, SVGEGT.